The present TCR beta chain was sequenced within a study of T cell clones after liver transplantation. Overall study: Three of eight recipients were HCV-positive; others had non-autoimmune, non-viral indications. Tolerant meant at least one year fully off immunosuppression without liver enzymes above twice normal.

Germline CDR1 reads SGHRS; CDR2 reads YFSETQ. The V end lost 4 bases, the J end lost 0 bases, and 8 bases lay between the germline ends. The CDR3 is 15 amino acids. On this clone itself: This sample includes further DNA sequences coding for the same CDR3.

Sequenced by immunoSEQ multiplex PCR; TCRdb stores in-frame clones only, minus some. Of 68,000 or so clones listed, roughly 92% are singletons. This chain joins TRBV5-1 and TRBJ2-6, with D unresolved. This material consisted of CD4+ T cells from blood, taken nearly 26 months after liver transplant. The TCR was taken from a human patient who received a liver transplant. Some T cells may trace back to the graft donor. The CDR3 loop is CASSLGASGANVLTF. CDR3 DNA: TGCGCCAGCAGCCTAGGTGCCTCTGGGGCCAACGTCCTGACTTTC.